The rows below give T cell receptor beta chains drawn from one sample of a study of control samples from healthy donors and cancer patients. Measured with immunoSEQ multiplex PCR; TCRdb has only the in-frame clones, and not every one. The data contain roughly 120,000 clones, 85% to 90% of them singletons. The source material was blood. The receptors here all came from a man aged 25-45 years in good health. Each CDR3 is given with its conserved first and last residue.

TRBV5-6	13	CASTQGGPGELFF
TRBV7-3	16	CASSPRAGGDTDTQYF
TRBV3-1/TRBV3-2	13	CASSQVLDEKLFF
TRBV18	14	CASSGRDFPDTQYF
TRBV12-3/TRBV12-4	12	CASSAFNYGYTF
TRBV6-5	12	CASSHRYNEQFF
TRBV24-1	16	CATSNRAACSGNTIYF
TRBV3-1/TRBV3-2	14	CASSSLGVNTEAFF
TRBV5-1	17	CASSRGPYRGQGEKLFF
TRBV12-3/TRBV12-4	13	CASSPLGVPEAFF
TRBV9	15	CASSANRATNEKLFF
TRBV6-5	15	CASSPLGGGDEKLFF
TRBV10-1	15	CASRRDRGENTEAFF
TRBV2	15	CASSDGDFGDTEAFF
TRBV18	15	CASSPPQGAGGELFF
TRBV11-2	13	CASSSSPGNTIYF
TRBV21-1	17	CASSKGRVQGIANTIYF
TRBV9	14	CASSVGVRGAEAFF
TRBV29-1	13	CSVEVGSQEKLFF
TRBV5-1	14	CASSRRGGEETQYF
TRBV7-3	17	CASSLSGAMRRTGELFF